This T cell receptor (beta chain) was profiled in a study of T cells in Graves' hyperthyroidism and ophthalmopathy. For the study at large: Upon initial diagnosis and before any treatment, peripheral blood was collected.

CDR3 length equals 15 residues. With 5 bases removed from V and 0 bases from J, the gap between germline ends came to 13 bases. Germline lookup yields CDR1 SGHVS and CDR2 FQNEAQ. Patients counted as stable if ophthalmopathy did not develop within 18 months. Exclusion of a patient resulted from uncontrolled infection, other autoimmune disease, pregnancy or lactation. This clonotype was seen many times. From RNA transcripts, TCR beta CDR3 regions were amplified. The study used the HTBI primer set for a first-round RT-PCR of the TCR CDR3. TCRdb processed the multiplex PCR reads anew with MiXCR; each CDR3 protein has one entry. This table holds hundreds of thousands of distinct CDR3 sequences, approximately 14% found once.

This sequence originates from a woman aged 18-29 years with Graves' hyperthyroidism. The sample comprised blood. The chain links TRBV7-8 to TRBJ1-1, with D unresolved. CDR3 amino acids: CASSPARAVNTEAFF. The DNA of the CDR3 is TGTGCCAGCAGCCCAGCGCGGGCGGTGAACACTGAAGCTTTCTTT.